The 10 T cell receptor beta chains reported below all come from one sample, sequenced in a study of cytomegalovirus exposure and HLA in healthy donors. 13 Jbeta primers and 60 Vbeta primers were used for the PCR. Produced via immunoSEQ multiplex PCR; TCRdb's table is partial and in-frame only. The repertoire holds about 120,000 clones, 70% to 80% seen once, with just under 8.5% in the top ten. The material sequenced was PBMCs. These receptors all stem from a woman aged 40 to 50 in good health and CMV-seropositive.

The chain links TRBV2 to TRBJ2-5, with D possibly matching TRBD1 (5 bases). The CDR3 is made up of 13 amino acids. The germline gives CDR1 SNHLY, CDR2 FYNNEI. The germline V and J ends were trimmed by 6 bases and 3 bases, with 11 bases remaining between them. The CDR3 sequence is CASSQGSEETQYF. CDR3 nucleotide sequence: TGTGCCAGCAGCCAGGGTTCTGAAGAGACCCAGTACTTC.

This chain links TRBV6-5 with TRBJ1-1; D may be TRBD1 (6 bases). The CDR3 spans 15 residues. Trimming removed 0 bases from V and 1 base from J, with 9 bases in between. The germline CDR1 and CDR2 sequences are MNHEY and SVGAGI. The CDR3 region has the DNA TGTGCCAGCAGTTACTCGGACAGTCGGAACACTGAAGCTTTCTTT. Translation: CASSYSDSRNTEAFF.

Turning to this clone: The same CDR3 can be traced to other DNA sequences in this sample. The chain links TRBV7-3 to TRBJ1-1, with a possible D match to TRBD1 (6 bases). CDR1 and CDR2 (germline): SGHTA, FQGTGA. The germline V and J ends were trimmed by 2 bases and 2 bases, with 9 bases remaining between them. The CDR3 loop spans 14 amino acids. For the CDR3, the DNA is TGTGCCAGCAGCTTAGGGGGGGGCAACACTGAAGCTTTCTTT. Translating it yields CASSLGGGNTEAFF.

The rearrangement joins TRBV5-6 to TRBJ2-1, with D perhaps matching TRBD1 (6 bases). The CDR3 covers 12 residues. Trimming removed 4 bases from V and 10 bases from J, with 12 bases in between. Germline CDR1 SGHDT, CDR2 YYEEEE. CDR3 sequence (DNA): TGTGCCAGCAGCGCGGACAGCCAGGAGCAGTTCTTC. Residues: CASSADSQEQFF.

This clone turned up a few times. The chain carries TRBV15 and TRBJ1-6; D gene unclear. Trimming took 1 base from V and 5 from J, leaving 9 bases between them. CDR1 is LNHNV and CDR2 is YYDKDF in the germline V gene (reference sequence). The CDR3 has 15 amino acids. Written as DNA, the CDR3 is TGTGCCACCAGCAGAGCCTCCGGGGATAATTCACCCCTCCACTTT. This gives the protein CATSRASGDNSPLHF. The full variable domain, with the rest looked up from reference TRBV15 and TRBJ1-6, is DAMVIQNPRYQVTQFGKPVTLSCSQTLNHNVMYWYQQKSSQAPKLLFHYYDKDFNNEADTPDNFQSRRPNTSFCFLDIRSPGLGDTAMYLCATSRASGDNSPLHFGNGTRLTVT.

The chain is built from TRBV19 and TRBJ1-5; D is uncertain. The V and J ends lost 6 bases and 0 bases respectively, with 9 bases between them. The CDR3 sequence is 14 residues long. Germline V lookup: CDR1 LNHDA, CDR2 SQIVND (reference sequence). CDR3 sequence: CASRRETSNQPQHF. Here the CDR3 DNA reads TGTGCCAGTAGGAGAGAAACTAGCAATCAGCCCCAGCATTTT.

The chain joins TRBV7-8 to TRBJ1-3; D is possibly TRBD1 (6 bases). V was cut by 3 bases and J by 6 bases, with 18 bases left in between. The CDR3 sequence is 16 residues long. The germline V gene encodes CDR1 SGHVS and CDR2 FQNEAQ. The CDR3 coding sequence is TGTGCCAGCAGCTTGCAGGTCACAGGGTCGGTAAACACCATATATTTT. Its translation is CASSLQVTGSVNTIYF.

J is TRBJ2-3 and V is TRBV5-1; 9 nucleotides agree with TRBD2. CDR3 length equals 14 residues. Losses at the gene ends were 2 bases for V and 6 bases for J; bases not matched to a gene: 4. Germline lookup yields CDR1 SGHRS and CDR2 YFSETQ. The CDR3 coding sequence is TGCGCCAGCAGCTTTAGCGGGGGCGGGGATACGCAGTATTTT. It codes for CASSFSGGGDTQYF.

The chain combines TRBV6-1 with TRBJ1-4, with unresolved D. V lost 1 base to trimming and J lost 5 bases, with 8 bases between them. The CDR3 is 14 residues long. Looked up from germline, CDR1 is MNHNS and CDR2 is SASEGT. The CDR3 bases are TGTGCCAGCAGTGAAGGGTGGGCCAATGAAAAACTGTTTTTT. Its protein product is CASSEGWANEKLFF.

V gene TRBV4-3 combines with J gene TRBJ1-1, with D possibly TRBD1 on 6 matching bases. Germline V gene sequence: CDR1 LGHNA, CDR2 YSLEER. V was shortened by 6 bases and J by 0 bases, with 14 bases between the two germline ends. This CDR3 is built from 15 residues. This CDR3 reads CASRPNRVMNTEAFF. The CDR3 region has the DNA TGCGCCAGCAGACCCAACAGGGTCATGAACACTGAAGCTTTCTTT.